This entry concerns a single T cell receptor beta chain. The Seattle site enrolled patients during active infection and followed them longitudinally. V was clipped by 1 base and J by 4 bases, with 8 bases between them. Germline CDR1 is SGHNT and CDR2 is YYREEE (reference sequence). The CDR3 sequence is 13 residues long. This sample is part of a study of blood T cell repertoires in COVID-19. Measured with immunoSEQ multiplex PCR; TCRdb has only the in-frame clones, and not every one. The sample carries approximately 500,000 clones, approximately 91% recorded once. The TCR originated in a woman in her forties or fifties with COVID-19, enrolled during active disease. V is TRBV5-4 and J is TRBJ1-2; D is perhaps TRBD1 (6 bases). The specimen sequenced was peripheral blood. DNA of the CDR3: TGTGCCAGCAGCTTGTTGGGGGCCTATGGCTACACCTTC. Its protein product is CASSLLGAYGYTF. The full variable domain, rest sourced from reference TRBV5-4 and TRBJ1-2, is ETGVTQSPTHLIKTRGQQVTLRCSSQSGHNTVSWYQQALGQGPQFIFQYYREEENGRGNFPPRFSGLQFPNYSSELNVNALELDDSALYLCASSLLGAYGYTFGSGTRLTVV.